The T cell receptor beta chain described here comes from a study of T cell responses to AZD1222 COVID-19 vaccine. Remarks on this clone: The target antigen is unknown.

Study-wide points: The donors showed a predominance of white British ancestry and of females, with possible underestimation of clonal diversity. Researchers report vaccine-associated CD4 TCRs spanning spike, with dominance at 160-218 and 743-854.

The table came from immunoSEQ multiplex PCR; TCRdb's copy has only in-frame clones and leaves some out. The sample yields 150,000 to 200,000 clones, roughly nine tenths seen once. CDR3 size: 13 residues. The V end lost 5 bases, the J end lost 7 bases, and 9 bases lay between the germline ends. The material was peripheral blood, obtained 28 days after the second AZD1222 dose. The source is an adult who received the AZD1222 COVID-19 vaccine. The rearrangement uses TRBV12-3 or TRBV12-4 and TRBJ1-6; no definite D call. The CDR3 spells CASSRDINSPLHF. In nucleotides, the CDR3 is TGTGCCAGCAGTCGGGATATCAATTCACCCCTCCACTTT.